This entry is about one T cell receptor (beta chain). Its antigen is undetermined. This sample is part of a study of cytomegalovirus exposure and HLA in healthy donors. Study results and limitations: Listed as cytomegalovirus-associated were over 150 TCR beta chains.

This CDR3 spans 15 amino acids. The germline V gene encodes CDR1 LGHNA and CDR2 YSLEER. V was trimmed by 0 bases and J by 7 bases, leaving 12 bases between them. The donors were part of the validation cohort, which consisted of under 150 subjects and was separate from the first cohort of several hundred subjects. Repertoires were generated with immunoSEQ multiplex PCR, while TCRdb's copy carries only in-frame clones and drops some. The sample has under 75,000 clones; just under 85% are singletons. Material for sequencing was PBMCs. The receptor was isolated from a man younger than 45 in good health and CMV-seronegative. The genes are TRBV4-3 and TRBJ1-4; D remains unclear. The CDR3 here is CASSQEGGRGEKLFF. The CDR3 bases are TGCGCCAGCAGCCAAGAGGGAGGTAGAGGTGAAAAACTGTTTTTT.